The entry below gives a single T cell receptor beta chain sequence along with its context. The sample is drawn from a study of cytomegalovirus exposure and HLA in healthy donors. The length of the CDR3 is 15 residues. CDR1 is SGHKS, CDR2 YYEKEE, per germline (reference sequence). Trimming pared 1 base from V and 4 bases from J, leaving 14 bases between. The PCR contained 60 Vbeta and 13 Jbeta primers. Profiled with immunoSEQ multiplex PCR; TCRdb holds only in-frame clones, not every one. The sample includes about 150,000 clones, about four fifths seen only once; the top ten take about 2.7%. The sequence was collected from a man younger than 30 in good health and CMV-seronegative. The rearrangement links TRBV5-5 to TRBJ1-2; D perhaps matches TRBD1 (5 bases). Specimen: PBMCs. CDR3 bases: TGTGCCAGCAGCTTGCTCGACAGCCCCTCCTATGGCTACACCTTC. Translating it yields CASSLLDSPSYGYTF.